A single T cell receptor (beta chain) is shown here with its context. There are 12 residues in the CDR3. Germline V lookup: CDR1 GTSNPN, CDR2 SVGIG (reference sequence). The V end was cut by 0 bases, the J end by 4 bases, with 6 bases between. This record comes from a study of T cell changes during pregnancy in multiple sclerosis. Method: immunoSEQ multiplex PCR; TCRdb's copy keeps in-frame clones and lacks some. The top ten hold around 0.63% of the sample, which has tens of thousands of clones, about 89% seen once. The sample consisted of CD4+ T cells from peripheral blood mononuclear cells, taken in the first trimester of pregnancy. The receptor's source is a female donor with multiple sclerosis, enrolled in a pregnancy study. This sequence joins TRBV30 and TRBJ2-5, with a possible D match to TRBD1 (6 bases). CDR3 amino acids: CAWSVQGETQYF. The DNA of the CDR3 is TGTGCCTGGAGTGTACAGGGAGAGACCCAGTACTTC.